Each of the 24 T cell receptor beta chains below was sequenced from the same sample in a study of T cell responses to AZD1222 COVID-19 vaccine. Measured with immunoSEQ multiplex PCR; TCRdb has only the in-frame clones, and not every one. This repertoire shows roughly 120,000 clones, around 84% found once; its top ten account for 17%. Sequenced material: peripheral blood, taken 28 days after the second AZD1222 dose. Every receptor here comes from an adult who received the AZD1222 COVID-19 vaccine.

The chain uses TRBV15 and TRBJ1-5; TRBD1 matches at 9 bases. This CDR3 is built from 15 residues. The V gene end was trimmed by 6 bases and the J gene end by 6 bases; junction bases not matched to a gene: 9. The germline V gene has CDR1 LNHNV and CDR2 YYDKDF (reference sequence). CDR3 region: CATRKEQGASQPQHF. CDR3 DNA sequence: TGTGCCACCAGGAAGGAACAGGGGGCAAGTCAGCCCCAGCATTTT.

This chain uses TRBV7-3 with TRBJ1-1; no reliable D call. The CDR3 has 14 residues. CDR1 is SGHTA, CDR2 FQGTGA, per germline. Trimming shortened V by 5 bases and J by 1 base, and 11 bases separated the two germline ends. Here the CDR3 reads CASSPGRQNTEAFF. The CDR3 DNA follows: TGTGCCAGCAGCCCCGGGCGACAGAACACTGAAGCTTTCTTT.

This clone appeared a single time. The rearrangement joins TRBV14 to TRBJ1-1; weak D call: TRBD1 (5 bases). Germline V lookup: CDR1 SGHDN, CDR2 FVKESK. The CDR3 runs 14 residues. Trimming cost V 4 bases and J 1 base, with 10 bases left between them. The CDR3 DNA reads as TGTGCCAGCAGCCCCCAGGGTGGGAACACTGAAGCTTTCTTT. Protein product: CASSPQGGNTEAFF.

The V gene is TRBV7-2, the J gene TRBJ2-2, with a tentative D call TRBD1 (5 bases). Germline-derived CDR1 and CDR2 are SGHTA and FQGNSA. This CDR3 has 16 residues. The ends were cut back, 2 bases at V and 8 bases at J, with 18 bases in the middle. The CDR3 DNA is TGTGCCAGCAGCTTAAGCCGGATCCAGGGCACGGGGGAGCTGTTTTTT. This encodes CASSLSRIQGTGELFF.

The chain couples TRBV19 to TRBJ2-5; 12 bases align to TRBD2. This CDR3 region has 15 residues. V trimming: 5 bases; J trimming: 4 bases; junction bases outside the gene matches: 5. Germline V gene data show CDR1 as LNHDA and CDR2 as SQIVND (reference sequence). Here the CDR3 reads CASSATGLAGETQYF. The CDR3 DNA is TGTGCCAGTAGTGCTACGGGACTAGCGGGAGAGACCCAGTACTTC.

V and J are TRBV9 and TRBJ2-1; D not certain. This CDR3 is built from 14 residues. Germline CDR1 and CDR2: SGDLS and YYNGEE. Trimming cost V 1 base and J 5 bases, with 10 bases left between them. The CDR3 reads CASSVNLADNEQFF. The CDR3 DNA reads as TGTGCCAGCAGCGTAAATTTAGCAGACAATGAGCAGTTCTTC.

This clone was counted a few times. V gene TRBV30 combines with J gene TRBJ1-1; possibly TRBD1 for D (5 bases). With 0 bases removed from V and 11 bases from J, the gap between germline ends came to 13 bases. The CDR3 has 12 residues. Germline V gives CDR1 GTSNPN, CDR2 SVGIG (reference sequence). The CDR3 reads CAWSVVSGMAFF. The CDR3 nucleotides are TGTGCCTGGAGTGTAGTCTCAGGGATGGCTTTCTTT.

The V call is TRBV7-2, the J call TRBJ1-3; 9 bases agree with TRBD1. The CDR3 has 14 amino acids. J gave up 5 bases and V 5 bases, and 4 bases lay outside the gene matches. From germline, CDR1 is SGHTA and CDR2 FQGNSA. This CDR3 reads CASSPGTGRNTIYF. CDR3 in DNA: TGTGCCAGCAGCCCCGGGACAGGGCGAAACACCATATATTTT.

The chain uses TRBV4-1 and TRBJ2-7, with a tentative D call TRBD2 (6 bases). The CDR3 has 17 residues. Trimming removed 4 bases from V and 3 bases from J, with 22 bases in between. CDR1 is MGHRA and CDR2 is YSYEKL in the germline V gene. For the CDR3, the DNA is TGCGCCAGCAGCCTCTCCTCGGGCGGAGGGGTCGTCTACGAGCAGTACTTC. This gives the protein CASSLSSGGGVVYEQYF.

The V call is TRBV11-2, the J call TRBJ2-4; no clear D. V was shortened by 0 bases and J by 13 bases, with 13 bases between the two germline ends. The CDR3 totals 13 residues. Germline CDR1 is SGHAT and CDR2 is FQNNGV. Here the CDR3 DNA reads TGTGCCAGCAGCTTAGATCTACGAGACTCACAGTACTTC. The encoded protein is CASSLDLRDSQYF.

This chain connects TRBV7-2 to TRBJ1-1, with D maybe TRBD1 (6 bases). Germline CDR1 SGHTA, CDR2 FQGNSA. With 6 bases removed from V and 4 bases from J, the gap between germline ends came to 15 bases. The CDR3 has 14 residues. The CDR3 nucleotides are TGTGCCAGCAGTTTACAGGGAGGGGGCACTGAAGCTTTCTTT. Its translation is CASSLQGGGTEAFF.

The V and J genes are TRBV7-7 and TRBJ2-1; perhaps TRBD2 as D (6 bases). The CDR3 runs to 16 residues. V shed 5 bases and J shed 2 bases, with 16 bases lying between them. CDR1 and CDR2 from the germline V gene are SSHAT and FNYEAQ (reference sequence). The CDR3 reads CASSPQRGAPYNEQFF. CDR3 sequence (DNA): TGTGCCAGCAGCCCCCAACGCGGGGCCCCCTACAATGAGCAGTTCTTC.

The chain combines TRBV5-6 with TRBJ2-7; 7 positions agree with TRBD2. V was clipped by 5 bases and J by 7 bases; unmatched bases: 12. Germline V gene data show CDR1 as SGHDT and CDR2 as YYEEEE. The CDR3 runs to 14 residues. For the CDR3, the DNA is TGTGCCAGCAGTCCCGTGGGGACTACGTTGGAGCAGTACTTC. Translated: CASSPVGTTLEQYF.

This chain links TRBV5-1 with TRBJ1-6, with a weak D call TRBD1 (6 bases). Trimming pared 4 bases from V and 9 bases from J, leaving 17 bases between. CDR3 length equals 15 residues. Germline CDR1 SGHRS, CDR2 YFSETQ. CDR3 loop: CASSDEGGEGSPLHF. In DNA, the CDR3 is TGCGCCAGCAGCGATGAGGGGGGGGAAGGTTCACCCCTCCACTTT.

The chain carries TRBV5-5 and TRBJ2-1, with D perhaps matching TRBD1 or TRBD2 (6 bases each). Trimming removed 0 bases at V and 8 bases at J, with 15 bases between. The germline V gene encodes CDR1 SGHKS and CDR2 YYEKEE (reference sequence). CDR3 length: 15 amino acids. The CDR3: CASSLVKAGEDEQFF. DNA for the CDR3: TGTGCCAGCAGCTTGGTAAAAGCAGGGGAGGATGAGCAGTTCTTC.

The chain recombines TRBV10-3 with TRBJ1-2; 7 positions agree with TRBD1. The length of the CDR3 is 15 residues. V gave up 1 base and J gave up 7 bases; unmatched junction bases: 9. Germline V gene lookup returns CDR1 ENHRY and CDR2 SYGVKD. The chain's CDR3 is CAISEFMTGMAGYTF. CDR3 nucleotides: TGTGCCATCAGTGAGTTTATGACAGGGATGGCTGGCTACACCTTC.

This chain connects TRBV19 to TRBJ2-3, with 8 nucleotides matching TRBD2. V lost 3 bases to trimming and J lost 11 bases; unmatched junction nucleotides: 13. The CDR3 spans 15 residues. Looked up from germline, CDR1 is LNHDA and CDR2 is SQIVND (reference sequence). The CDR3 here is CASSIYSGQSGGQYF. The CDR3, as DNA: TGTGCCAGTAGTATTTATAGCGGCCAGAGCGGGGGGCAGTATTTT. The full variable domain, its missing parts supplied by reference TRBV19 and TRBJ2-3, is DGGITQSPKYLFRKEGQNVTLSCEQNLNHDAMYWYRQDPGQGLRLIYYSQIVNDFQKGDIAEGYSVSREKKESFPLTVTSAQKNPTAFYLCASSIYSGQSGGQYFGPGTRLTVL.

The V call is TRBV27, the J call TRBJ2-3, with TRBD2 matching 9 bases. CDR1 is MNHEY, CDR2 SMNVEV, per germline (reference sequence). V gave up 3 bases and J gave up 2 bases; unmatched junction bases: 6. The CDR3 sequence is 16 residues long. Here the CDR3 DNA reads TGTGCCAGCAGTTTTCGGGCGGGGGGGCCCACAGATACGCAGTATTTT. Amino acids: CASSFRAGGPTDTQYF.

V gene TRBV5-1 combines with J gene TRBJ1-1, with 8 bases matching TRBD1. CDR3 length: 14 residues. The junction had 5 bases not matched to a gene; V was cut back by 4 bases and J by 3 bases. CDR1 is SGHRS, CDR2 YFSETQ, per germline. Here the CDR3 DNA reads TGCGCCAGCAGCCTGGGACAGGTGGACACTGAAGCTTTCTTT. Its translation is CASSLGQVDTEAFF.

V is TRBV4-1 and J is TRBJ1-1, with D tentatively TRBD1 (6 bases). Germline values: CDR1 MGHRA, CDR2 YSYEKL. V gave up 0 bases and J gave up 1 base, with 21 bases separating them. The CDR3 loop spans 19 amino acids. CDR3 sequence reads: CASSQDFRGARAPNTEAFF. Here the CDR3 DNA reads TGCGCCAGCAGCCAAGATTTTAGGGGGGCGCGGGCTCCGAACACTGAAGCTTTCTTT.

This clone has a single count. The chain employs TRBV12-5 and TRBJ2-7; 8 nucleotides align to TRBD1. This CDR3 has 13 amino acids. V was clipped by 1 base and J by 9 bases; unmatched bases: 5. Germline V gene sequence: CDR1 LGHNT, CDR2 FRNRAP. CDR3 in DNA: TGTGCTAGTGGTTTGGGAACAGGGGGGAGGCAGTACTTC. Its translation is CASGLGTGGRQYF.

The chain couples TRBV19 to TRBJ2-2; tentative D call: TRBD2 (6 bases). The length of the CDR3 is 14 residues. Germline CDR1 reads LNHDA; CDR2 reads SQIVND (reference sequence). V lost 3 bases and J lost 4, with 9 bases in between. CDR3 sequence (DNA): TGTGCCAGTAGTATCGGAGCGGGCACCGGGGAGCTGTTTTTT. This gives the protein CASSIGAGTGELFF. The full variable domain, rest sourced from reference TRBV19 and TRBJ2-2, is DGGITQSPKYLFRKEGQNVTLSCEQNLNHDAMYWYRQDPGQGLRLIYYSQIVNDFQKGDIAEGYSVSREKKESFPLTVTSAQKNPTAFYLCASSIGAGTGELFFGEGSRLTVL.

This chain links TRBV9 with TRBJ2-2; D gene ambiguous. Germline CDR1 is SGDLS and CDR2 is YYNGEE. Deletions cut 4 bases from V and 0 bases from J, with 7 bases between. The CDR3 length is 14 residues. The CDR3 region is CASSLRTNTGELFF. CDR3 nucleotide sequence: TGTGCCAGCAGCCTCCGGACGAACACCGGGGAGCTGTTTTTT.

This clone was seen a few times. V gene TRBV28 combines with J gene TRBJ2-7, with TRBD2 identical over 11 bases. CDR3 size: 18 residues. In germline, CDR1 is MDHEN, CDR2 SYDVKM. Trimming at V came to 1 base and at J to 4 bases, leaving 12 bases not matched to a gene. CDR3 residues: CASSLSVAGGPITYEQYF. CDR3 DNA: TGTGCCAGCAGTTTATCTGTAGCGGGAGGGCCAATAACATACGAGCAGTACTTC.